This T cell receptor (beta chain) comes out of a study of Graves' ophthalmopathy and Graves' hyperthyroidism. This clonotype was counted ten times or more. The CDR3 is 13 amino acids. The germline V gene encodes CDR1 GTSNPN and CDR2 SVGIG (reference sequence). The trim removed 5 bases at V and 1 base at J, leaving 4 bases unmatched. Each diagnosis was determined on the basis of clinical symptoms, serum thyroxine, TRAb, thyroid ultrasound and orbital computed tomography. PBMCs were density-gradient isolated from around 11 ml fresh blood. TCR beta CDR3 regions were amplified from RNA transcripts. RT-PCR in the first round used HTBI primers; a second-round multiplex PCR followed. Each CDR3 protein gets one entry after TCRdb re-called the multiplex PCR reads with MiXCR. The sample includes about 380,000 distinct CDR3 sequences, 15% of them seen just once.

This receptor was obtained from a woman younger than 30 with stable Graves' hyperthyroidism. The genes are TRBV30 and TRBJ1-1; TRBD1 agrees at 7 bases. The sample taken for sequencing was peripheral blood. The CDR3 here is CAWQEGANTEAFF. DNA of the CDR3: TGTGCCTGGCAGGAGGGGGCGAACACTGAAGCTTTCTTT.